Following are 7 T cell receptor beta chains from one sample sequenced in a study of T cells after yellow fever vaccination. A single record per CDR3 protein comes from TCRdb applying MiXCR to the 5' RACE reads. Here the sample spans more than 300,000 distinct CDR3 sequences, around 6.8% being singletons. The starting material was PBMCs, obtained around 45 days after the first yellow fever vaccination. These receptors all come from a man in his late teens or twenties who received the YFV17D yellow fever vaccine.

This clonotype came up a few times. The V gene is TRBV4-3, the J gene TRBJ1-5; D is uncertain. Trimming removed 0 bases from V and 2 bases from J, with 11 bases in between. Per the germline V gene, CDR1 is LGHNA and CDR2 is YSLEER. The CDR3 has 16 residues. The CDR3 coding sequence is TGCGCCAGCAGCCAAGAACCCGGCCAGGGCAATCAGCCCCAGCATTTT. Translated, it gives CASSQEPGQGNQPQHF.

This clonotype has more than one count but fewer than ten. The J gene is TRBJ1-4, the V gene TRBV15; D perhaps matches TRBD1 (5 bases). There are 15 residues in the CDR3. In germline, CDR1 is LNHNV, CDR2 YYDKDF (reference sequence). Trimming left V 4 bases short and J 8 bases short, with 17 bases between. The CDR3 loop is CATSKDTRDGEKLFF. CDR3 DNA: TGTGCCACCAGCAAGGACACCCGAGATGGGGAAAAACTGTTTTTT.

This clonotype came up many times. The chain uses TRBV13 and TRBJ2-5; 12 nucleotides match TRBD2. The V segment lost 0 bases and the J segment 5 bases; nucleotides outside the gene matches: 4. Per germline, CDR1 PRHDT and CDR2 FYEKMQ (reference sequence). The CDR3 is 16 amino acids. This CDR3 reads CASSLGLAGGLETQYF. CDR3 nucleotide sequence: TGTGCCAGCAGCTTAGGCCTAGCGGGGGGGCTCGAGACCCAGTACTTC.

This clonotype was detected a few times. The chain links TRBV23-1 to TRBJ2-5, with D unclear. TRBV23-1 qualifies as an ORF whose function is uncertain. The V and J ends lost 4 bases and 0 bases respectively, with 12 bases between them. This CDR3 has 15 amino acids. CDR3 residues: CASSLASGDQETQYF. CDR3 DNA sequence: TGCGCCAGCAGTCTGGCTTCAGGTGACCAAGAGACCCAGTACTTC.

V and J are TRBV4-2 and TRBJ2-5, with 7 bases fitting TRBD1. The CDR3 spans 14 residues. V shed 1 base, J shed 3 bases, and the junction held 2 bases outside the gene matches. CDR1 is LGHNA, CDR2 YNFKEQ, per germline. CDR3 nucleotide sequence: TGTGCCAGCAGCCAAGGTGACAGGGAAGAGACCCAGTACTTC. This codes for CASSQGDREETQYF.

This clonotype has more than one count but fewer than ten. The chain uses TRBV12-3 or TRBV12-4 and TRBJ2-5; D possibly corresponds to TRBD1 (5 bases). This CDR3 comprises 17 residues. Trimming removed 0 bases from V and 1 base from J, with 15 bases in between. The DNA for the CDR3 is TGTGCCAGCAGTTTAGCGCCCCCGCAGGGCGTCCAAGAGACCCAGTACTTC. This gives the protein CASSLAPPQGVQETQYF.

This clonotype was counted only a few times. The chain couples TRBV2 to TRBJ1-6; the D is unclear. V was trimmed by 6 bases and J by 8 bases, leaving 17 bases between them. This CDR3 is 15 amino acids long. Germline values: CDR1 SNHLY, CDR2 FYNNEI. CDR3 region: CASSDESPPYSPLHF. The CDR3 coding sequence is TGTGCCAGCAGCGACGAGAGCCCCCCATATTCACCCCTCCACTTT.